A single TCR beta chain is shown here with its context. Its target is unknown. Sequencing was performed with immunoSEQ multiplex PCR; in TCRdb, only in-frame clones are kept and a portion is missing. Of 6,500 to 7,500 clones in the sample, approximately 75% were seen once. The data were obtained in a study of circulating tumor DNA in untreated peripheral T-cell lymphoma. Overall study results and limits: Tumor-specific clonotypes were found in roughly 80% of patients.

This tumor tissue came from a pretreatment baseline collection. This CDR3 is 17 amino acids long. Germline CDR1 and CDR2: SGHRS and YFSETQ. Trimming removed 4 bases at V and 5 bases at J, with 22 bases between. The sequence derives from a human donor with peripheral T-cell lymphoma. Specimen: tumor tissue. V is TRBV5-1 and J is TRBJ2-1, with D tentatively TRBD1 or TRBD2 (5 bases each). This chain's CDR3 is CASSIYRDQGIHNEQFF. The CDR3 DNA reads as TGCGCCAGCAGCATATACCGGGACCAGGGAATTCACAATGAGCAGTTCTTC.